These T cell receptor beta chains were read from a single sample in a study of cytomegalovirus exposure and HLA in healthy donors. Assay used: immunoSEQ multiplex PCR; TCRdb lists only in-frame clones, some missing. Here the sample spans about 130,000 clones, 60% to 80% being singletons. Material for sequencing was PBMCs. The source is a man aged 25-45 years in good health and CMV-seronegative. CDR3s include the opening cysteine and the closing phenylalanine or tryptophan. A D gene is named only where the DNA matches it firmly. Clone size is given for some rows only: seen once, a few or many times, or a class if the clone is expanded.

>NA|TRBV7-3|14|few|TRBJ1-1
CASSLQGRSTEAFF
TGTGCCAGCAGCCTACAGGGTCGGAGCACTGAAGCTTTCTTT
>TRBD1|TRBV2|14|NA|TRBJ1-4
CASSLRQGGEKLFF
TGTGCCAGCAGTCTTAGACAGGGAGGTGAAAAACTGTTTTTT
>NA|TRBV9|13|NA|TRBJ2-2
CASSNGLSGELFF
TGTGCCAGCAGCAACGGACTCTCCGGGGAGCTGTTTTTT
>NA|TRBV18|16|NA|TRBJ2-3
CASSPRAGANTDTQYF
TGTGCCAGCTCACCACGGGCGGGGGCGAACACAGATACGCAGTATTTT
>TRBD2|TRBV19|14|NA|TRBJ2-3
CASAREGRADTQYF
TGTGCCAGTGCCAGGGAGGGGAGGGCAGATACGCAGTATTTT
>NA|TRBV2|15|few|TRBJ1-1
CASSGGQGKNTEAFF
TGTGCCAGCAGCGGGGGGCAGGGCAAGAACACTGAAGCTTTCTTT
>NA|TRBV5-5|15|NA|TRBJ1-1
CASSPGGLGRGEAFF
TGTGCCAGCAGCCCGGGGGGATTGGGGAGGGGTGAAGCTTTCTTT
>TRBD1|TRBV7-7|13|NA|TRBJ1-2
CASSGDRWYGYTF
TGTGCTAGCAGCGGGGACAGGTGGTATGGCTACACCTTC
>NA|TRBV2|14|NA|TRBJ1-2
CASSEYTPNYGYTF
TGTGCCAGCAGTGAATATACACCTAACTATGGCTACACCTTC
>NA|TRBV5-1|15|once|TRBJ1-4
CASSLGSATNEKLFF
TGCGCCAGCAGCTTGGGTTCCGCAACTAATGAAAAACTGTTTTTT
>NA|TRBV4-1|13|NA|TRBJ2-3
CASSPWGGDTQYF
TGCGCCAGCAGCCCGTGGGGCGGAGATACGCAGTATTTT